These T cell receptor beta chains were read from a single sample in a study of blood T cell repertoires in COVID-19. Produced via immunoSEQ multiplex PCR; TCRdb's table is partial and in-frame only. In the table there are 330,000 or so clones, roughly 87% of which are singletons. Sequencing was done on a sample of peripheral blood. These TCRs come from a man aged 30 to 45 with COVID-19, enrolled during active disease. Both conserved end residues are part of each CDR3. The D gene is left open where the match is weak. Clone size, where shown, is once, few, many, or a class for clones that have expanded.

size	V	D	J	DNA	CDR3
-	TRBV6-2/TRBV6-3	TRBD2	TRBJ2-7	TGTGCCAGCAGTCCCATCGGGGGGGAGCAGTACTTC	CASSPIGGEQYF
-	TRBV7-9	-	TRBJ1-3	TGTGCCAGCAGCCCCCCTGTAGATGGAAACACCATATATTTT	CASSPPVDGNTIYF
once	TRBV4-3	TRBD1	TRBJ1-1	TGCGCCAGCAGCCTTTTGACAGGGGGAGAAGCTTTCTTT	CASSLLTGGEAFF
-	TRBV29-1	TRBD1	TRBJ2-1	TGCAGCGTTGGCGGACAGGGAAAGTACAATGAGCAGTTCTTC	CSVGGQGKYNEQFF
-	TRBV3-1/TRBV3-2	-	TRBJ2-7	TGTGCCAGCAGCCTACTAGGGATTCGGGACGAGCAGTACTTC	CASSLLGIRDEQYF
-	TRBV15	-	TRBJ2-2	TGTGCCACCAGCAGAGATGCCAGGGACACCGGGGAGCTGTTTTTT	CATSRDARDTGELFF
-	TRBV9	TRBD2	TRBJ2-1	TGTGCCAGCAGCGTAGGCGGGGGGGTGTACAATGAGCAGTTCTTC	CASSVGGGVYNEQFF
-	TRBV10-1	-	TRBJ1-5	TGCGCCAGCAGCCCGATCCCTCGGGGGGATAGCAATCAGCCCCAGCATTTT	CASSPIPRGDSNQPQHF
-	TRBV7-3	TRBD2	TRBJ2-3	TGTGCCAGCAGCACCGGACTAGCGGGAGGGCCTTTTAGTAATACGCAGTATTTT	CASSTGLAGGPFSNTQYF
-	TRBV6-5	-	TRBJ2-7	TGTGCCAGCAGTTACGGGCAGGTTGGCTACGAGCAGTACTTC	CASSYGQVGYEQYF
-	TRBV7-6	TRBD2	TRBJ2-3	TGTGCCAGCAGCGCTACTAGCGGGACTACGGATACGCAGTATTTT	CASSATSGTTDTQYF
-	TRBV7-2	TRBD1	TRBJ1-2	TGTGCCAGCAGCACGGGACAGGGGAACTATGGCTACACCTTC	CASSTGQGNYGYTF
-	TRBV5-1	-	TRBJ1-6	TGCGCCAGCAGCCCCGACAGGACGTATAATTCACCCCTCCACTTT	CASSPDRTYNSPLHF
once	TRBV7-2	-	TRBJ1-6	TGTGCCAGCAGCCCTAATTTACGTTCACCCCTCCACTTT	CASSPNLRSPLHF
once	TRBV7-2	TRBD2	TRBJ2-1	TGTGCCAGCAGCCGGCGGGGGGGCCATGAGCAGTTCTTC	CASSRRGGHEQFF
many	TRBV2	-	TRBJ2-7	TGTGCCAGCAGGGCGAGAGTCGGTAGCGGAACATACGAGCAGTACTTC	CASRARVGSGTYEQYF
once	TRBV30	-	TRBJ2-5	TGTGCCTGGAGTGTGGACAACCAAGAGACCCAGTACTTC	CAWSVDNQETQYF
-	TRBV7-2	-	TRBJ2-5	TGTGCCAGCAGCTTATCAGGGGCTGATCAAGAGACCCAGTACTTC	CASSLSGADQETQYF
-	TRBV5-6	TRBD2	TRBJ2-6	TGTGCCAGCAGCTTGGTTTCGGGGACTACATACTCTGGGGCCAACGTCCTGACTTTC	CASSLVSGTTYSGANVLTF
once	TRBV2	TRBD1	TRBJ1-1	TGTGCCAGCCTCGAGACAGGGGGAACTGAAGCTTTCTTT	CASLETGGTEAFF
-	TRBV18	TRBD1	TRBJ2-3	TGTGCCAGCTCACCAAGGGACAGAAGCACAGATACGCAGTATTTT	CASSPRDRSTDTQYF
-	TRBV5-1	-	TRBJ2-2	TGCGCCAGCATATCAGTCAATGGGGCATCTTTGACCGGGGAGCTGTTTTTT	CASISVNGASLTGELFF
-	TRBV3-1/TRBV3-2	TRBD2	TRBJ2-1	TGTGCCAGCAGCCCCAGACTAGCGGGAGATGAGCAGTTCTTC	CASSPRLAGDEQFF
-	TRBV19	-	TRBJ1-1	TGTGCCAGTAGTAGCGGGGCCCTTAACACTGAAGCTTTCTTT	CASSSGALNTEAFF